This TCR beta chain was sequenced during a study of T cells in Graves' hyperthyroidism and ophthalmopathy. Trimming cost V 4 bases and J 1 base, with 14 bases left between them. CDR3 length: 15 amino acids. Germline V gene sequence: CDR1 SGHRS, CDR2 YFSETQ. In this sample, this clonotype turned up many times. Using RNA transcripts as the source, TCR beta CDR3 regions were amplified. Primed by the HTBI set, a first-round RT-PCR was run on the TCR CDR3. TCRdb re-called the multiplex PCR reads with MiXCR, one entry per CDR3 protein. The sample consists of about 600,000 distinct CDR3 sequences, roughly 16% of them appearing once.

The chain combines TRBV5-1 with TRBJ1-1; D call uncertain. The clonotype originates from a woman aged 40 to 50 with Graves' ophthalmopathy. The sample consisted of blood. This CDR3 reads CASSPSWTENTEAFF. The CDR3 bases are TGCGCCAGCAGCCCCTCATGGACCGAGAACACTGAAGCTTTCTTT.